This TCR beta chain was sequenced in a study of blood T cell repertoires in COVID-19. On the study more broadly: Some COVID-19 samples were acute and others convalescent; all came from the United States, Italy and Spain. The analysed material was cDNA or gDNA that came from T cells, B-cell-depleted T cells, or PBMCs.

Authors' analysis steps: Reference gene primers were amplified, and this amplification served to estimate nucleated cell counts. TCRdb's copy holds only in-frame clones and misses some; the assay was immunoSEQ multiplex PCR. Clonal size and the V and J genes are those of that table, whereas D and trimming came from the DNA. The table lists 130,000 to 150,000 clones, about 80% of them singletons, with under 9.5% in the top ten. The CDR3 loop spans 13 amino acids. The V end was cut by 1 base, the J end by 6 bases, with 9 bases between. The germline V gene has CDR1 LGHNT and CDR2 FRNRAP. Specimen: peripheral blood. The V gene is TRBV12-5, the J gene TRBJ1-2; D is unclear. The sequence was collected from an elderly woman in a cohort sampled during active or convalescent COVID-19. The CDR3 reads CASGLDTADGYTF. The CDR3 coding sequence is TGTGCTAGTGGTTTGGACACAGCGGATGGCTACACCTTC.